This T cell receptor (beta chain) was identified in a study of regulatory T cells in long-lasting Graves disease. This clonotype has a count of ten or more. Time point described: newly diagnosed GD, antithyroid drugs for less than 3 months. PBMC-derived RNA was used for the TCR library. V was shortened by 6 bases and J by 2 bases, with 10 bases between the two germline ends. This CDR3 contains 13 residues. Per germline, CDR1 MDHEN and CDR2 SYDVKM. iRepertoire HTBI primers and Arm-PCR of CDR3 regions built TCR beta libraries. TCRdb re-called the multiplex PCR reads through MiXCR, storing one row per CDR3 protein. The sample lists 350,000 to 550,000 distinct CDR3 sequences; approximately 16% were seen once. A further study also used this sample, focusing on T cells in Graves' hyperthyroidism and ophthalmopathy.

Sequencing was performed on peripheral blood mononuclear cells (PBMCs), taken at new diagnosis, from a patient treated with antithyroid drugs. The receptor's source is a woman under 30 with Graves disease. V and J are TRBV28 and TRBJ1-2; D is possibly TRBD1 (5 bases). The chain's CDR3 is CASSRRQNYGYTF. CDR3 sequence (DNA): TGTGCCAGCAGCCGCCGACAGAACTATGGCTACACCTTC.